This T cell receptor (beta chain) was retrieved from a study of cytomegalovirus exposure and HLA in healthy donors. About the study: Earlier findings included some 100 million unique TCR beta sequences obtained from roughly 200 million T cells.

With respect to this clone: Its antigen is unidentified.

Study-level findings and limits: Donor immune exposure was known only as CMV serostatus. The study listed 164 cytomegalovirus-associated TCR beta chains. The classifier, whose performance was assessed in both the original and validation cohorts, reportedly diagnosed cytomegalovirus status with high specificity and sensitivity.

60 Vbeta and 13 Jbeta primers were used in PCR. TCRdb keeps only in-frame clones here, not all; method: immunoSEQ multiplex PCR. Among some 100,000 clones listed, about four fifths were seen once. This CDR3 has 16 amino acids. The V segment lost 4 bases and the J segment 6 bases; nucleotides outside the gene matches: 10. The germline gives CDR1 MNHNS, CDR2 SASEGT. The chain employs TRBV6-1 and TRBJ1-5; 9 nucleotides align to TRBD1. Sequencing input: PBMCs. The receptor comes from a woman aged 25-40 years in good health and CMV-seronegative. The CDR3 loop is CASSAATGGRSQPQHF. CDR3 in DNA: TGTGCCAGCAGTGCCGCGACAGGGGGACGTAGTCAGCCCCAGCATTTT.